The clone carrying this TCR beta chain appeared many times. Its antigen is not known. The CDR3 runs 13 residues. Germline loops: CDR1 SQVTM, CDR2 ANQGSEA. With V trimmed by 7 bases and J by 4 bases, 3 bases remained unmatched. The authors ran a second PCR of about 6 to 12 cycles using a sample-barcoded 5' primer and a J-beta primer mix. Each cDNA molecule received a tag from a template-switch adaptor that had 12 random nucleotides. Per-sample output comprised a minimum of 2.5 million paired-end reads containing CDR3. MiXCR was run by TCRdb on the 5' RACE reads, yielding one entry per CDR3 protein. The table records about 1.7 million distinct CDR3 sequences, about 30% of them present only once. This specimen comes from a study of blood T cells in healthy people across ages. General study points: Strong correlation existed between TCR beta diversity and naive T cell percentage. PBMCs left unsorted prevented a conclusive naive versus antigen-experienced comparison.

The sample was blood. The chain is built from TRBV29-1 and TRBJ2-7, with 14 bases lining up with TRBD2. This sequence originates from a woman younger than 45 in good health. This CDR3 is CSGGTSGGYEQYF. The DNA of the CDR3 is TGCAGCGGAGGGACTAGCGGGGGTTACGAGCAGTACTTC.